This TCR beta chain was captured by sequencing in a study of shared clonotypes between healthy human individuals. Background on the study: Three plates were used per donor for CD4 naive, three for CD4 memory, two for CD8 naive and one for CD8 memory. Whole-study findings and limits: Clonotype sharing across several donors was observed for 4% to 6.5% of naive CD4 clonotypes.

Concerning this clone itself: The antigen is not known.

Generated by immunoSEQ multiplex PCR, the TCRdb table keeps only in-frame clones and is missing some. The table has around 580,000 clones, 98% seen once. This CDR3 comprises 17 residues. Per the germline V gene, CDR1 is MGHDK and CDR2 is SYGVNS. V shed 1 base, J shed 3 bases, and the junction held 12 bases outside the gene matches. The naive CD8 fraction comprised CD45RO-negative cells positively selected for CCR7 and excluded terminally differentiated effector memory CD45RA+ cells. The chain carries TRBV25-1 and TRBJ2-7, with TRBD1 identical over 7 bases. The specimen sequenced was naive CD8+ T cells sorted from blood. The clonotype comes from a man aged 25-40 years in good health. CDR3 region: CASSESDRALLLYEQYF. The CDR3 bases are TGTGCCAGCAGTGAATCCGACAGGGCCTTACTCCTCTACGAGCAGTACTTC.